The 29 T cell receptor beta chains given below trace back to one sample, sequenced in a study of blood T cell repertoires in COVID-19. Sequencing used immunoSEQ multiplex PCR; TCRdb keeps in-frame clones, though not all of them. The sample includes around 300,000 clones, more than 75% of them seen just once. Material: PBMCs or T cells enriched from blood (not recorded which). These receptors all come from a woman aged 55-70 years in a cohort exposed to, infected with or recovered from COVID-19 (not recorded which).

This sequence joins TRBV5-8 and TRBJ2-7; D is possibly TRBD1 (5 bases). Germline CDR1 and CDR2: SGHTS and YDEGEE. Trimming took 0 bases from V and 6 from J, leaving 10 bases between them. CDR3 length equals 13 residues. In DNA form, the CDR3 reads TGTGCCAGCAGCTTGGTGAGCAGGGCCGAGCAGTACTTC. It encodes CASSLVSRAEQYF.

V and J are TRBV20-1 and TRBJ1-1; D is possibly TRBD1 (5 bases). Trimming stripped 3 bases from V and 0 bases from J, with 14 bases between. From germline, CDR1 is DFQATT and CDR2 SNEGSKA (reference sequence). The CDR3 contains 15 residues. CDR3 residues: CSASQGRWLNTEAFF. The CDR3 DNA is TGCAGTGCTAGTCAGGGAAGATGGTTGAACACTGAAGCTTTCTTT.

CDR3 nucleotide sequence: TGTGCCAGCAGCCCCCGGTCCGTACAGGGGCGAGAGCAGTTCTTC. As protein: CASSPRSVQGREQFF. The rearrangement joins TRBV7-9 to TRBJ2-1, with 7 bases matching TRBD1. CDR3 size: 15 residues. CDR1 and CDR2 from the germline V gene are SEHNR and FQNEAQ (reference sequence). The V segment lost 5 bases and the J segment 10 bases; nucleotides outside the gene matches: 14.

Here the CDR3 DNA reads TGCGCCAGCAGCTTGTCGGGAGGGCTTTCCGAGCAGTACTTC. This encodes CASSLSGGLSEQYF. V usage is TRBV5-1 and J usage is TRBJ2-7, with 8 bases identical to TRBD2. V dropped 1 base and J dropped 6; count of bases not matched to a gene: 6. The CDR3 runs to 14 residues. The germline CDR1 and CDR2 sequences are SGHRS and YFSETQ.

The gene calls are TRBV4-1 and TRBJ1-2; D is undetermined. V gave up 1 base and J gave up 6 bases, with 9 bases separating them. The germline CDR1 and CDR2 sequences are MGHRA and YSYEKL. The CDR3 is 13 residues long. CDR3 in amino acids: CASSQVEGDGYTF. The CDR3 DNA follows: TGCGCCAGCAGCCAAGTGGAGGGCGATGGCTACACCTTC.

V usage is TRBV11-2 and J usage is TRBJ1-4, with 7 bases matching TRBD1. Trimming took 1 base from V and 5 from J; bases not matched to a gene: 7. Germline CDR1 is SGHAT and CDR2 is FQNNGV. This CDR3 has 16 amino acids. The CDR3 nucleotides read TGTGCCAGCAGCTTAGGGAGGACAGGCCGAAATGAAAAACTGTTTTTT. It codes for CASSLGRTGRNEKLFF. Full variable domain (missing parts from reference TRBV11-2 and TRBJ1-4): EAGVAQSPRYKIIEKRQSVAFWCNPISGHATLYWYQQILGQGPKLLIQFQNNGVVDDSQLPKDRFSAERLKGVDSTLKIQPAKLEDSAVYLCASSLGRTGRNEKLFFGSGTQLSVL.

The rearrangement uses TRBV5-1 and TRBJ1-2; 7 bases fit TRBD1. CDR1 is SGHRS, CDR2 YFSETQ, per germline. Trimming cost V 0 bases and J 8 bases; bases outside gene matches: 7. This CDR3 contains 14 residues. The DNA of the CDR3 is TGCGCCAGCAGCTTGGATTGGCAGGGGGACGGCTACACCTTC. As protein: CASSLDWQGDGYTF.

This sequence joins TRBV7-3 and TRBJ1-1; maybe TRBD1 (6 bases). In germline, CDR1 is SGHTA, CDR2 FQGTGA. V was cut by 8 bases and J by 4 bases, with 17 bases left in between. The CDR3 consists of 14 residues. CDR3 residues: CASSQLGAGTEAFF. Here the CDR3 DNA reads TGTGCCAGCTCCCAGTTGGGGGCGGGCACTGAAGCTTTCTTT. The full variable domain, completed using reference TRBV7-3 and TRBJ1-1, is GAGVSQTPSNKVTEKGKYVELRCDPISGHTALYWYRQSLGQGPEFLIYFQGTGAADDSGLPNDRFFAVRPEGSVSTLKIQRTERGDSAVYLCASSQLGAGTEAFFGQGTRLTVV.

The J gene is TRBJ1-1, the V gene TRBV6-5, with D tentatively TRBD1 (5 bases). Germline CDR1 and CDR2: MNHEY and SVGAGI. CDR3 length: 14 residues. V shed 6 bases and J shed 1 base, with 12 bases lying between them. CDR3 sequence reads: CASRARARNTEAFF. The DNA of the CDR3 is TGTGCCAGCAGAGCCAGGGCGAGGAACACTGAAGCTTTCTTT.

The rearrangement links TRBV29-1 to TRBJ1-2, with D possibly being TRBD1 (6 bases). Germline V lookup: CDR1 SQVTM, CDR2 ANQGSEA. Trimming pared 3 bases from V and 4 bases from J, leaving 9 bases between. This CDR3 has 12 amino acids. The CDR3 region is CSVDQGIYGYTF. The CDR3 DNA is TGCAGCGTTGACCAGGGGATCTATGGCTACACCTTC.

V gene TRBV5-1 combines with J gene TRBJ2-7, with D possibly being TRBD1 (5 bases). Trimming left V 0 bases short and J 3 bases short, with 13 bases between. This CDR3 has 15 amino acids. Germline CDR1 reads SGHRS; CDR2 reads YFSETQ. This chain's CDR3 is CASSLARTMNYEQYF. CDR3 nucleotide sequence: TGCGCCAGCAGCTTGGCCCGGACAATGAACTACGAGCAGTACTTC.

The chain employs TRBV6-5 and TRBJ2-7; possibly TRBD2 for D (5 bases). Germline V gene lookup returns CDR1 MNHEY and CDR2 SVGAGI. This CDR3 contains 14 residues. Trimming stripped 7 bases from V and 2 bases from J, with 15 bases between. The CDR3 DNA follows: TGTGCCAGCACCTACACCGCTAGCCCCTACGAGCAGTACTTC. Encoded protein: CASTYTASPYEQYF.

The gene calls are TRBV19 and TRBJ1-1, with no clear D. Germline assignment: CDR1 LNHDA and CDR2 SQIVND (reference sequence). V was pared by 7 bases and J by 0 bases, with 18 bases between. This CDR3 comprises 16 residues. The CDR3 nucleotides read TGTGCCAGTACCCCTACCCCCCCGACACTGAACACTGAAGCTTTCTTT. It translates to CASTPTPPTLNTEAFF. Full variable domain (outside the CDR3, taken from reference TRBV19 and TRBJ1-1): DGGITQSPKYLFRKEGQNVTLSCEQNLNHDAMYWYRQDPGQGLRLIYYSQIVNDFQKGDIAEGYSVSREKKESFPLTVTSAQKNPTAFYLCASTPTPPTLNTEAFFGQGTRLTVV.

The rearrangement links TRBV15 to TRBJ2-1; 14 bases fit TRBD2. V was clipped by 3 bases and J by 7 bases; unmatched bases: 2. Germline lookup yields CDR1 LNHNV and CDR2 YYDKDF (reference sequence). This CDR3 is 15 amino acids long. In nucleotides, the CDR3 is TGTGCCACCAGCAGTGGGACTAGCGGGAGTAATGAGCAGTTCTTC. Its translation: CATSSGTSGSNEQFF.

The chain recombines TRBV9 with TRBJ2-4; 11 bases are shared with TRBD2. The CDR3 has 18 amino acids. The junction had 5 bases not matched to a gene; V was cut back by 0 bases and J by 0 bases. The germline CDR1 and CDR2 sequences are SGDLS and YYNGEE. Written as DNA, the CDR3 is TGTGCCAGCAGCGTAGAGACTAGCGGGAATCCAGCCAAAAACATTCAGTACTTC. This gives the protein CASSVETSGNPAKNIQYF.

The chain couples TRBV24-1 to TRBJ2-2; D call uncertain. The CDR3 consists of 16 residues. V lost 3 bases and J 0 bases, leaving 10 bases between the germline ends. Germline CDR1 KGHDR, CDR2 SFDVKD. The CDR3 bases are TGTGCCACCAGTGATCCCAGACGGGCGAACACCGGGGAGCTGTTTTTT. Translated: CATSDPRRANTGELFF.

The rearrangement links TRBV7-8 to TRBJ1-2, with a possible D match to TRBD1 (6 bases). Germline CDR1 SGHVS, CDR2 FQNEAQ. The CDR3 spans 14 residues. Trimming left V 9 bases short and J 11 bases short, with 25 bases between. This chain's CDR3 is CASGYLRTDRNYTF. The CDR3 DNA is TGTGCCAGTGGGTATCTCCGGACAGACAGGAATTACACCTTC.

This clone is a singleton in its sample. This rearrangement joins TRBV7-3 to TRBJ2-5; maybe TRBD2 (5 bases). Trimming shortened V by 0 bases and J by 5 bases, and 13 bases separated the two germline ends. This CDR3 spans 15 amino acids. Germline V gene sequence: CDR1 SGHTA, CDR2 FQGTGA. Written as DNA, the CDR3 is TGTGCCAGCAGCTTAACTGTGGGAGTAGGGGAGACCCAGTACTTC. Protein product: CASSLTVGVGETQYF.

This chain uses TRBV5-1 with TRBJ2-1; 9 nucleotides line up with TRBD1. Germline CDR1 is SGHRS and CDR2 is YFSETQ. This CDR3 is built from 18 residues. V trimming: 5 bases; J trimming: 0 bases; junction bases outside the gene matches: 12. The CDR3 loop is CASRGQGLAVLSYNEQFF. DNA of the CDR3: TGCGCCAGCAGAGGACAGGGGCTAGCGGTTCTCTCCTACAATGAGCAGTTCTTC.

DNA of the CDR3: TGTGCCACCAGTGATTTGCGGGAGACGGCACCCCAGGAGGAAGCTTTCTTT. This codes for CATSDLRETAPQEEAFF. This chain joins TRBV24-1 and TRBJ1-1; D remains ambiguous. The CDR3 totals 17 residues. The germline V gene encodes CDR1 KGHDR and CDR2 SFDVKD. The V and J ends lost 0 bases and 8 bases respectively, with 21 bases between them.

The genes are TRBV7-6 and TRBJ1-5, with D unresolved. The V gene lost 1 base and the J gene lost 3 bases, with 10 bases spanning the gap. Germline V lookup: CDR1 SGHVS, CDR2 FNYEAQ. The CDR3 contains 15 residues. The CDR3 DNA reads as TGTGCCAGCAGCTTAGATGGAGGGAACAATCAGCCCCAGCATTTT. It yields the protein CASSLDGGNNQPQHF.

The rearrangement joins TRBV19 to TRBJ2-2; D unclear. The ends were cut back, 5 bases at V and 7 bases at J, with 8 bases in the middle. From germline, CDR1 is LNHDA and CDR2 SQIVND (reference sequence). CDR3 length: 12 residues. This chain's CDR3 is CASSLPRGELFF. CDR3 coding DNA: TGTGCCAGTAGTCTCCCTCGCGGGGAGCTGTTTTTT.

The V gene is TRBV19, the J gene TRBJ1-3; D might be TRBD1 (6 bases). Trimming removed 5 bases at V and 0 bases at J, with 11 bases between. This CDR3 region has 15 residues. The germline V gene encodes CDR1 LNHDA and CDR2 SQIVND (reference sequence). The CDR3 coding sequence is TGTGCCAGTAGTTCTACAGGGTTCTCTGGAAACACCATATATTTT. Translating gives CASSSTGFSGNTIYF.

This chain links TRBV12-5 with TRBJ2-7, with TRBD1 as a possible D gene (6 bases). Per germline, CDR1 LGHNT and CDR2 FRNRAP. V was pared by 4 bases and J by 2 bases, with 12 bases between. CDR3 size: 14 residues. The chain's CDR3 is CASGSGDPPYEQYF. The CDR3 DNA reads TGTGCTAGTGGTTCAGGGGACCCTCCCTACGAGCAGTACTTC.

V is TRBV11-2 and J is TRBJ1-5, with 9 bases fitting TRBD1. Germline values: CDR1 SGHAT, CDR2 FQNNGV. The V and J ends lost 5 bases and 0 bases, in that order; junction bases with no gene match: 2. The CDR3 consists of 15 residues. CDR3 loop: CASSRTGDSNQPQHF. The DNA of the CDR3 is TGTGCCAGCAGCCGGACAGGGGATAGCAATCAGCCCCAGCATTTT.

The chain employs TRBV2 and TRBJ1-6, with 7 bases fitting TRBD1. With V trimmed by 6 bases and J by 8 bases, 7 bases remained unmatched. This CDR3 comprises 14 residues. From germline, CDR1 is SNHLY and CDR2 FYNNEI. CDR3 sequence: CASRLTGLYSPLHF. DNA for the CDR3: TGTGCCAGCAGGCTGACAGGGTTGTATTCACCCCTCCACTTT.

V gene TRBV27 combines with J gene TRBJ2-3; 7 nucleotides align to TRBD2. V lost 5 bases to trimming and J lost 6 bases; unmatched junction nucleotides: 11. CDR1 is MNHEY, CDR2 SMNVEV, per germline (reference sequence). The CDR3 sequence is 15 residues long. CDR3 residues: CASSPSTSPGDTQYF. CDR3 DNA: TGTGCCAGCAGTCCGTCGACTAGCCCGGGGGATACGCAGTATTTT.

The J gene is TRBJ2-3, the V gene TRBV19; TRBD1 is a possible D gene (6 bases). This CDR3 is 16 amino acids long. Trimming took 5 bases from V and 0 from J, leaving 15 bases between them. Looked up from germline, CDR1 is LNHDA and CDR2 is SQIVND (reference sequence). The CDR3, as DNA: TGTGCCAGTAGTCGTCAGGGGCCACTTAGCACAGATACGCAGTATTTT. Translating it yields CASSRQGPLSTDTQYF. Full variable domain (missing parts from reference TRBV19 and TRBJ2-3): DGGITQSPKYLFRKEGQNVTLSCEQNLNHDAMYWYRQDPGQGLRLIYYSQIVNDFQKGDIAEGYSVSREKKESFPLTVTSAQKNPTAFYLCASSRQGPLSTDTQYFGPGTRLTVL.

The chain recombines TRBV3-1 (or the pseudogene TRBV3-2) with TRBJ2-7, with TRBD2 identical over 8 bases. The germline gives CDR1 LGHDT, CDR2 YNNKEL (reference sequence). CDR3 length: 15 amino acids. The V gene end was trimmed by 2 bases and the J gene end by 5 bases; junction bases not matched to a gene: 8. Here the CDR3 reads CASSQIRAGGNEQYF. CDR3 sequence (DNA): TGTGCCAGCAGCCAAATCCGGGCGGGAGGTAACGAGCAGTACTTC.